A selection of T cell receptor beta chains follows, all from one sample in a study of blood T cell repertoires in COVID-19. Clones were sequenced by immunoSEQ multiplex PCR, and TCRdb holds only the in-frame ones, with some missing. The table records about 69,000 clones, 75% to 80% of them present only once. The sequencing sample was made of peripheral blood. The origin of the receptors is a human donor in a cohort sampled during active COVID-19. CDR3s include the opening cysteine and the closing phenylalanine or tryptophan. Fields, in order: clone size, V gene, D gene, J gene, CDR3 DNA, CDR3 protein. D genes are given only for firm matches. Expanded clones get a size class; other rows say once, few or many, or leave the size out.

abundance: -; v_gene: TRBV7-9; d_gene: -; j_gene: TRBJ2-5; CDR3nt: TGTGCCAGCAGCTTAGCTCTAGGGGACCAAGAGACCCAGTACTTC; CDR3aa: CASSLALGDQETQYF
abundance: -; v_gene: TRBV18; d_gene: -; j_gene: TRBJ1-1; CDR3nt: TGTGCCAGCCCGAGCGGGTCGAGGGACACTGAAGCTTTCTTT; CDR3aa: CASPSGSRDTEAFF
abundance: -; v_gene: TRBV19; d_gene: TRBD1; j_gene: TRBJ1-6; CDR3nt: TGTGCCAGTAGTGCCCAAGACAGGGCTCGCAATTCACCCCTCCACTTT; CDR3aa: CASSAQDRARNSPLHF
abundance: -; v_gene: TRBV19; d_gene: -; j_gene: TRBJ1-5; CDR3nt: TGTGCCAGTAGTATGGGAGGGGGTCTATCCCGCAATCAGCCCCAGCATTTT; CDR3aa: CASSMGGGLSRNQPQHF
abundance: -; v_gene: TRBV5-8; d_gene: -; j_gene: TRBJ1-5; CDR3nt: TGTGCCAGCAGCGGAACAGGGCGTAGAAGCAATCAGCCCCAGCATTTT; CDR3aa: CASSGTGRRSNQPQHF
abundance: -; v_gene: TRBV20-1; d_gene: TRBD2; j_gene: TRBJ2-1; CDR3nt: TGCAGTGCTAGTGTAGCGGGAGGGTCAACCTACAATGAGCAGTTCTTC; CDR3aa: CSASVAGGSTYNEQFF
abundance: -; v_gene: TRBV6-1; d_gene: TRBD2; j_gene: TRBJ2-4; CDR3nt: TGTGCCAGCAGTGAATCGGGGGGGCCCGGGAACATTCAGTACTTC; CDR3aa: CASSESGGPGNIQYF
abundance: few; v_gene: TRBV13; d_gene: -; j_gene: TRBJ2-7; CDR3nt: TGTGCCAGCAGCTGGACAGTTGGAGAGAGCGAGCAGTACTTC; CDR3aa: CASSWTVGESEQYF
abundance: -; v_gene: TRBV11-3; d_gene: -; j_gene: TRBJ2-7; CDR3nt: TGTGCCAGCAGCCGTCCTCCCGGAGACGAGCAGTACTTC; CDR3aa: CASSRPPGDEQYF
abundance: -; v_gene: TRBV6-5; d_gene: TRBD1; j_gene: TRBJ1-6; CDR3nt: TGTGCCAGCAGTTACTCGGGCAGGGGGGATTCACCCCTCCACTTT; CDR3aa: CASSYSGRGDSPLHF
abundance: -; v_gene: TRBV19; d_gene: -; j_gene: TRBJ2-1; CDR3nt: -; CDR3aa: CASTSGLAVNNEQFF
abundance: -; v_gene: TRBV2; d_gene: TRBD1; j_gene: TRBJ2-7; CDR3nt: TGTGCCAGCAACGGAGACAGGGGGTTCGAGCAGTACTTC; CDR3aa: CASNGDRGFEQYF
abundance: few; v_gene: TRBV28; d_gene: -; j_gene: TRBJ1-2; CDR3nt: TGTGCCAGCAGCCCTTTGGGGGCCTATGGCTACACCTTC; CDR3aa: CASSPLGAYGYTF
abundance: -; v_gene: TRBV20-1; d_gene: -; j_gene: TRBJ2-5; CDR3nt: TGCAGTGCTAGTCCCCAGGGGCAAGAGACCCAGTACTTC; CDR3aa: CSASPQGQETQYF
abundance: -; v_gene: TRBV5-1; d_gene: -; j_gene: TRBJ2-7; CDR3nt: TGCGCCAGCAGCCCTCCCCAGGGGGGCGACGAGCAGTACTTC; CDR3aa: CASSPPQGGDEQYF
abundance: -; v_gene: TRBV10-1; d_gene: TRBD2; j_gene: TRBJ2-1; CDR3nt: TGCGCCAGCAGTGAGTCGGCTAGCGGGACAGATGAGCAGTTCTTC; CDR3aa: CASSESASGTDEQFF
abundance: -; v_gene: TRBV7-2; d_gene: TRBD1; j_gene: TRBJ2-5; CDR3nt: TGTGCCAGCAGCCCTGGTGGGACAGGGGTGGAGACCCAGTACTTC; CDR3aa: CASSPGGTGVETQYF
abundance: -; v_gene: TRBV18; d_gene: TRBD1; j_gene: TRBJ2-2; CDR3nt: TGTGCCAGCTCACCCCCGGGACAGGAGAACACCGGGGAGCTGTTTTTT; CDR3aa: CASSPPGQENTGELFF
abundance: -; v_gene: TRBV29-1; d_gene: -; j_gene: TRBJ2-7; CDR3nt: TGCAGCGTGAATAGCGGCTACGAGCAGTACTTC; CDR3aa: CSVNSGYEQYF
abundance: -; v_gene: TRBV3-1/TRBV3-2; d_gene: -; j_gene: TRBJ2-7; CDR3nt: TGTGCCAGCAGCCGAGAGGAGGGTTACGAGCAGTACTTC; CDR3aa: CASSREEGYEQYF
abundance: -; v_gene: TRBV6-2/TRBV6-3; d_gene: TRBD1; j_gene: TRBJ2-2; CDR3nt: TGTGCCAGCAGCCGACAGGGCCAAAGGACCGGGGAGCTGTTTTTT; CDR3aa: CASSRQGQRTGELFF
abundance: -; v_gene: TRBV9; d_gene: -; j_gene: TRBJ2-4; CDR3nt: TGTGCCAGCAGCGTAGGAGCGCAGGGGCCAGGGGACATTCAGTACTTC; CDR3aa: CASSVGAQGPGDIQYF
abundance: -; v_gene: TRBV5-6; d_gene: TRBD1; j_gene: TRBJ2-1; CDR3nt: TGTGCCAGCACGGAGGTTAACGGGACAGGGTCCTACAATGAGCAGTTCTTC; CDR3aa: CASTEVNGTGSYNEQFF
abundance: few; v_gene: TRBV18; d_gene: -; j_gene: TRBJ2-1; CDR3nt: TGTGCCAGCTCACCAGGCGGAGAAGGATACAATGAGCAGTTCTTC; CDR3aa: CASSPGGEGYNEQFF
abundance: -; v_gene: TRBV4-2; d_gene: -; j_gene: TRBJ2-1; CDR3nt: TGTGCCAGCAGCCAAGCCGGGTCCCCGCGGGCCGATGAGCAGTTCTTC; CDR3aa: CASSQAGSPRADEQFF
abundance: -; v_gene: TRBV13; d_gene: -; j_gene: TRBJ1-1; CDR3nt: TGTGCCAGCAGCTTTAACAGGGCACCCACTGAAGCTTTCTTT; CDR3aa: CASSFNRAPTEAFF
abundance: -; v_gene: TRBV5-4; d_gene: TRBD2; j_gene: TRBJ2-1; CDR3nt: TGTGCCAGCAGCTTGGGTGGACTAGCGGGGTACAATGAGCAGTTCTTC; CDR3aa: CASSLGGLAGYNEQFF
abundance: -; v_gene: TRBV20-1; d_gene: TRBD2; j_gene: TRBJ2-1; CDR3nt: TGCAGTGCTAGTAGTTGGCTACTAGCGGCATCCTACAATGAGCAGTTCTTC; CDR3aa: CSASSWLLAASYNEQFF
abundance: -; v_gene: TRBV5-4; d_gene: TRBD1; j_gene: TRBJ2-1; CDR3nt: TGTGCCAGCAGCCTCGACAGGGTAGAACGCCGTGAGCAGTTCTTC; CDR3aa: CASSLDRVERREQFF
abundance: -; v_gene: TRBV15; d_gene: TRBD2; j_gene: TRBJ2-3; CDR3nt: TGTGCCACCAGCAGAGGGACTAGCGGGAGGGGAGGTACAGATACGCAGTATTTT; CDR3aa: CATSRGTSGRGGTDTQYF
abundance: -; v_gene: TRBV3-1/TRBV3-2; d_gene: -; j_gene: TRBJ1-5; CDR3nt: TGTGCCAGCAGCCAAGGGGAGAATCAGCCCCAGCATTTT; CDR3aa: CASSQGENQPQHF
abundance: once; v_gene: TRBV28; d_gene: TRBD2; j_gene: TRBJ2-1; CDR3nt: TGTGCCAGCAGTTTTCCTAGCGGGAGGGTCCTTTACAATGAGCAGTTCTTC; CDR3aa: CASSFPSGRVLYNEQFF
abundance: few; v_gene: TRBV4-1; d_gene: TRBD2; j_gene: TRBJ2-7; CDR3nt: TGCGCCAGCAGCCAACCCGGGGCGGGACTAGCGTCCCACGAGCAGTACTTC; CDR3aa: CASSQPGAGLASHEQYF
abundance: -; v_gene: TRBV18; d_gene: TRBD2; j_gene: TRBJ2-1; CDR3nt: TGTGCCAGTTTACCGGGACTAGCGGTTAATGAGCAGTTCTTC; CDR3aa: CASLPGLAVNEQFF
abundance: -; v_gene: TRBV28; d_gene: TRBD1; j_gene: TRBJ1-1; CDR3nt: TGTGCCAGCAGTCAACCGAGGGGGCGGGACACTGAAGCTTTCTTT; CDR3aa: CASSQPRGRDTEAFF
abundance: -; v_gene: TRBV29-1; d_gene: TRBD1; j_gene: TRBJ2-7; CDR3nt: TGCAGCGTGACCCCCGGGACAGGGTCGAACGAGCAGTACTTC; CDR3aa: CSVTPGTGSNEQYF
abundance: few; v_gene: TRBV7-2; d_gene: -; j_gene: TRBJ2-1; CDR3nt: TGTGCCAGCAGCTTTACAGGGAAAAATGAGCAGTTCTTC; CDR3aa: CASSFTGKNEQFF
abundance: once; v_gene: TRBV3-1/TRBV3-2; d_gene: TRBD2; j_gene: TRBJ2-1; CDR3nt: TGTGCCAGCAGCCAGACTAGCGCTGAGCAGTTCTTC; CDR3aa: CASSQTSAEQFF
abundance: -; v_gene: TRBV6-4; d_gene: -; j_gene: TRBJ1-6; CDR3nt: TGTGCCAGCACCCGCGACGGGAATTCACCCCTCCACTTT; CDR3aa: CASTRDGNSPLHF
abundance: -; v_gene: TRBV5-4; d_gene: TRBD1; j_gene: TRBJ2-1; CDR3nt: TGTGCCAGCAGCTCCGGACAGGTCCTTAACAATGAGCAGTTCTTC; CDR3aa: CASSSGQVLNNEQFF
abundance: -; v_gene: TRBV30; d_gene: -; j_gene: TRBJ2-4; CDR3nt: TGTGCCTGGAGTGTAGCAGGGGCCAAAAACATTCAGTACTTC; CDR3aa: CAWSVAGAKNIQYF
abundance: -; v_gene: TRBV18; d_gene: TRBD1; j_gene: TRBJ1-2; CDR3nt: TGTGCCAGCTCCCCAAGCGGGACAGGGACGGGCTATGGCTACACCTTC; CDR3aa: CASSPSGTGTGYGYTF
abundance: -; v_gene: TRBV7-2; d_gene: -; j_gene: TRBJ1-1; CDR3nt: TGTGCCAGCAGCCCAGGGTTTGGCACTGAAGCTTTCTTT; CDR3aa: CASSPGFGTEAFF
abundance: -; v_gene: TRBV6-1; d_gene: -; j_gene: TRBJ2-3; CDR3nt: TGTGCCAGCAGTGAAGTTGCGGGCACAGATACGCAGTATTTT; CDR3aa: CASSEVAGTDTQYF
abundance: -; v_gene: TRBV6-6; d_gene: -; j_gene: TRBJ2-7; CDR3nt: TGTGCCAGCAGTTACTCAGACACAGCCTACGAGCAGTACTTC; CDR3aa: CASSYSDTAYEQYF
abundance: -; v_gene: TRBV2; d_gene: -; j_gene: TRBJ1-5; CDR3nt: TGTGCCAGCAGTGAATTACAGTGGTATAGCAATCAGCCCCAGCATTTT; CDR3aa: CASSELQWYSNQPQHF
abundance: -; v_gene: TRBV5-6; d_gene: -; j_gene: TRBJ1-1; CDR3nt: TGTGCCAGCAGCTTCGGGTCCAGGGAAAACACTGAAGCTTTCTTT; CDR3aa: CASSFGSRENTEAFF
abundance: -; v_gene: TRBV18; d_gene: TRBD1; j_gene: TRBJ2-1; CDR3nt: TGTGCCAGCTCCCGCTTGGGACAGGGCCCGTATGAGCAGTTCTTC; CDR3aa: CASSRLGQGPYEQFF
abundance: -; v_gene: TRBV29-1; d_gene: -; j_gene: TRBJ2-3; CDR3nt: TGCAGCTCCGGGTGGGGAGGTTCAAAAGATACGCAGTATTTT; CDR3aa: CSSGWGGSKDTQYF
abundance: -; v_gene: TRBV3-1/TRBV3-2; d_gene: TRBD2; j_gene: TRBJ2-2; CDR3nt: TGTGCCAGCAGCCAGATCTCGCGGGGGGAAATCATCGGGGAGCTGTTTTTT; CDR3aa: CASSQISRGEIIGELFF
abundance: -; v_gene: TRBV7-2; d_gene: TRBD1; j_gene: TRBJ1-5; CDR3nt: TGTGCCAGCAGGGAAGGACAGGGCGATCAGCCCCAGCATTTT; CDR3aa: CASREGQGDQPQHF